These 27 T cell receptor beta chains came from one sample sequenced in a study of T cell clonality in common variable immunodeficiency. Measured with immunoSEQ multiplex PCR; TCRdb has only the in-frame clones, and not every one. In total the sample includes about 41,000 clones, none of them seen once. Material for sequencing was peripheral blood mononuclear cells. These receptors all stem from a person aged 18 to 70 in good health.

This clone was detected many times. The missing CDR3 end, 3 residues past where the read stops, is filled in from the germline J gene. The gene calls are TRBV7-2 and TRBJ2-3; D may be TRBD1 (6 bases). CDR3 length: 12 amino acids. Germline-derived CDR1 and CDR2 are SGHTA and FQGNSA. Trimming took off 8 bases at V and 7 bases at J, with 13 bases between the two ends. The chain's CDR3 is CASGQGFYTQYF. CDR3 bases read: TGTGCCAGCGGCCAGGGGTTTTATACG.

This clone showed up many times. Read coverage stops 3 residues before the CDR3 terminus; the germline J gene supplies the remainder. The J gene is TRBJ2-2, the V gene TRBV19, with D maybe TRBD2 (5 bases). V was trimmed by 6 bases and J by 6 bases, leaving 14 bases between them. This CDR3 is 14 amino acids long. From germline, CDR1 is LNHDA and CDR2 SQIVND (reference sequence). CDR3 DNA (partial): TGTGCCAGTAGCCTACTAGGAACTTCCGGGGAG. It yields the protein CASSLLGTSGE. The complete CDR3 sequence is CASSLLGTSGELFF.

In this sample, this clone turned up many times. Sequencing ends 3 residues short of the CDR3 end; the germline J gene provides the rest. V usage is TRBV3-1 (or the pseudogene TRBV3-2) and J usage is TRBJ1-5; perhaps TRBD1 as D (6 bases). The CDR3 spans 19 residues. V dropped 0 bases and J dropped 0 bases, with 18 bases sitting between them. The germline gives CDR1 LGHDT, CDR2 YNNKEL (reference sequence). The CDR3 region is CASSQEGQGMGYSNQPQHF. Partial CDR3 DNA: TGTGCCAGCAGCCAAGAAGGGCAGGGGATGGGGTATAGCAATCAGCCC.

This clone was recorded many times. The CDR3 goes on 3 residues after the read ends, and that part is filled in from the germline J gene. V is TRBV5-4 and J is TRBJ2-1; TRBD2 agrees at 11 bases. The length of the CDR3 is 14 residues. The germline V gene encodes CDR1 SGHNT and CDR2 YYREEE (reference sequence). The V gene end was trimmed by 3 bases and the J gene end by 4 bases; junction bases not matched to a gene: 0. The CDR3 sequence is CASSSSGRYNEQFF. The sequenced CDR3 bases are TGTGCCAGCAGCTCTAGCGGGAGGTACAATGAG.

The sample holds many counts of this clone. With the read ending 3 residues before the CDR3 end, the germline J gene is used to fill in that end. The chain uses TRBV5-1 and TRBJ2-3, with D perhaps matching TRBD2 (6 bases). The V end lost 5 bases, the J end lost 1 base, and 20 bases lay between the germline ends. The length of the CDR3 is 17 residues. Looked up from germline, CDR1 is SGHRS and CDR2 is YFSETQ. The CDR3 loop is CASRAGTFRGGTDTQYF. The DNA read from the CDR3 is TGCGCCAGCAGGGCCGGGACTTTCCGCGGGGGCACAGATACG.

This clone was seen many times. Coverage ceases 3 residues before the CDR3 finishes, and the germline J gene fills in the end. V is TRBV7-2 and J is TRBJ2-1; TRBD2 agrees at 9 bases. The CDR3 is 15 amino acids. Losses at the gene ends were 3 bases for V and 2 bases for J; bases not matched to a gene: 2. The germline V gene encodes CDR1 SGHTA and CDR2 FQGNSA. The covered CDR3 bases are TGTGCCAGCAGCTTGACTAGCGGTCCCTACAATGAG. Amino acid sequence: CASSLTSGPYNE. The entire CDR3 protein reads CASSLTSGPYNEQFF.

This clone was seen many times. The read ends 3 residues early relative to the CDR3; the germline J gene fills the gap. The genes are TRBV6-2 or TRBV6-3 and TRBJ2-5; 10 nucleotides match TRBD2. Germline trimming cut 6 bases from V and 5 bases from J; bases unmatched to any gene: 12. Per germline, CDR1 MNHEY and CDR2 SVGEGT. This CDR3 has 16 residues. The CDR3 sequence: CASRHVGLAERETQYF. The sequenced CDR3 bases are TGTGCCAGCAGACATGTCGGACTAGCGGAGAGGGAGACC.

This clone has at least ten counts. The missing CDR3 end, 3 residues past where the read stops, is filled in from the germline J gene. The chain recombines TRBV6-4 with TRBJ2-2; no firm D call. Trimming shortened V by 0 bases and J by 4 bases, and 3 bases separated the two germline ends. The CDR3 is 13 amino acids. Germline V CDR1 and CDR2: MRHNA, SNTAGT. The CDR3 DNA, read in part, is TGTGCCAGCAGTGACTCCGGCACCGGGGAG. This gives the protein CASSDSGTGE. The full CDR3 is CASSDSGTGELFF.

This clone was detected ten times or more. The sequenced fragment ends 3 residues before the CDR3 boundary, so the rest is inferred from the germline J gene. The V gene is TRBV7-2, the J gene TRBJ2-7; 8 nucleotides line up with TRBD2. The V and J ends lost 2 bases and 3 bases, in that order; junction bases with no gene match: 3. This CDR3 contains 14 residues. The germline CDR1 and CDR2 sequences are SGHTA and FQGNSA. The sequenced part of the CDR3 DNA is TGTGCCAGCAGCTTATGGCTAGCGGGCTACGAG. It yields the protein CASSLWLAGYE. The entire CDR3 is CASSLWLAGYEQYF. Using reference TRBV7-2 and TRBJ2-7 for the parts outside the CDR3, the full variable domain is GAGVSQSPSNKVTEKGKDVELRCDPISGHTALYWYRQSLGQGLEFLIYFQGNSAPDKSGLPSDRFSAERTGGSVSTLTIQRTQQEDSAVYLCASSLWLAGYEQYFGPGTRLTVT.

In this sample, this clone turned up many times. The read stops 3 residues short of the end of the CDR3; the missing end is completed from the germline J gene. The V and J genes are TRBV18 and TRBJ1-1; TRBD1 might be the D (6 bases). The germline V gene has CDR1 KGHSH and CDR2 LQKENI. Trimming took off 5 bases at V and 7 bases at J, with 20 bases between the two ends. The CDR3 loop spans 15 amino acids. The covered CDR3 bases are TGTGCCAGCTCATCTACAGGGTATCAAGGTATTGAA. It is translated as CASSSTGYQGIE. The whole CDR3 sequence is CASSSTGYQGIEAFF.

Ten or more counts support this clone. The CDR3 end falls 3 residues outside the read, so it is completed with the germline J gene. This chain links TRBV28 with TRBJ2-7; the match to TRBD1 covers 9 bases. In germline, CDR1 is MDHEN, CDR2 SYDVKM. The CDR3 consists of 15 residues. Unmatched junction bases numbered 4, after V lost 3 bases and J lost 1 base. The CDR3 bases that were read are TGTGCCAGCAGTTTTGCCGGGACAGGGTCCTACGAG. Amino acid sequence: CASSFAGTGSYE. The whole CDR3 region reads CASSFAGTGSYEQYF.

Many counts were recorded for this clone. The read ends 3 residues shy of where the CDR3 ends; the end is completed using the germline J gene. The V call is TRBV5-1, the J call TRBJ2-7; 8 bases are shared with TRBD1. Trimming at V came to 4 bases and at J to 6 bases, leaving 3 bases not matched to a gene. The germline V gene has CDR1 SGHRS and CDR2 YFSETQ. This CDR3 has 12 amino acids. CDR3 residues: CASSEQGGEQYF. Incomplete CDR3 DNA: TGCGCCAGCAGCGAACAGGGGGGCGAG.

This clone was detected ten times or more. The read terminates 3 residues before the CDR3 end, so the remaining end is supplied by the germline J gene. J is TRBJ2-3 and V is TRBV28, with D possibly being TRBD1 (6 bases). The germline CDR1 and CDR2 sequences are MDHEN and SYDVKM. The CDR3 is 17 amino acids. Trimming took off 4 bases at V and 2 bases at J, with 19 bases between the two ends. CDR3 amino acids: CASSSPRGSENTDTQYF. The CDR3 DNA, read in part, is TGTGCCAGCAGTTCCCCAAGGGGGTCCGAGAACACAGATACG.

This clone appeared many times. The read falls 3 residues short of the CDR3 end, and the missing part is taken from the germline J gene. This sequence joins TRBV4-2 and TRBJ1-5, with 7 nucleotides matching TRBD1. Germline V gene data show CDR1 as LGHNA and CDR2 as YNFKEQ. The junction had 7 bases not matched to a gene; V was cut back by 3 bases and J by 2 bases. This CDR3 has 16 amino acids. The sequenced part of the CDR3 DNA is TGTGCCAGCAGCCAGGGTAATACAGGGGGCAATCAGCCC. Protein: CASSQGNTGGNQP. The whole CDR3 protein is CASSQGNTGGNQPQHF.

There are many counts of this clone. An end of the junction differs from the germline gene, which may be a read error. The read comes to an end 3 residues before the CDR3 does, leaving the germline J gene to fill in the end. The V and J genes are TRBV7-9 and TRBJ2-1; 7 bases fit TRBD2. The germline V gene encodes CDR1 SEHNR and CDR2 FQNEAQ (reference sequence). This CDR3 has 15 amino acids. CDR3 residues: CASSVAGLSYNEQFF. The CDR3 bases that were read are TGTGCCAGCAGCGTAGCGGGCCTCTCCTACAATGAG.

This clone has ten or more counts. The DNA ends 3 residues before the CDR3 does, and the rest of the CDR3 is filled in from the germline J gene. The rearrangement joins TRBV6-4 to TRBJ2-1; possible D gene TRBD2, 5 bases. The CDR3 is 15 amino acids. Trimming stripped 6 bases from V and 3 bases from J, with 15 bases between. Germline CDR1 is MRHNA and CDR2 is SNTAGT. The chain's CDR3 is CASSLRSGDYNEQFF. CDR3 DNA, as far as it was read: TGTGCCAGCAGCCTAAGAAGCGGAGACTACAATGAG.

In this sample, this clone turned up many times. The CDR3 end is not reached by the read, which stops 3 residues before it; the germline J gene fills it in. V gene TRBV30 combines with J gene TRBJ2-3; D gene uncertain. The CDR3 has 15 residues. Trimming stripped 2 bases from V and 4 bases from J, with 16 bases between. Germline V CDR1 and CDR2: GTSNPN, SVGIG (reference sequence). Incomplete CDR3 DNA: TGTGCCTGGAGTCCGGTAGGGTTGAGGTCAGATACG. This gives the protein CAWSPVGLRSDT. The CDR3 reads in full as CAWSPVGLRSDTQYF.

This clone was seen repeatedly, ten times or more. The read ends 3 residues early relative to the CDR3; the germline J gene fills the gap. The chain links TRBV10-1 to TRBJ2-7; TRBD1 aligns across 7 bases. With 8 bases clipped from V and 1 base from J, the junction kept 8 bases outside the gene matches. The V gene's germline CDR1 is WNHNN and CDR2 SYGVQD (reference sequence). The CDR3 length is 14 residues. The CDR3 sequence: CASPTQQGSYEQYF. Incomplete CDR3 DNA: TGCGCCAGCCCTACACAACAGGGGTCCTACGAG.

This clone was seen many times. The read terminates 3 residues ahead of where the CDR3 ends, so the germline J gene completes it. The chain recombines TRBV20-1 with TRBJ2-7; TRBD2 matches 14 bases. CDR1 and CDR2 (germline): DFQATT, SNEGSKA (reference sequence). Unmatched junction bases numbered 9, after V lost 5 bases and J lost 6 bases. CDR3 length equals 15 residues. CDR3 protein: CSAEPPGLAGAEQYF. Partial CDR3 DNA: TGCAGTGCTGAACCTCCGGGACTAGCGGGAGCCGAG.

With regard to this clone: The CDR3 goes on 3 residues after the read ends, and that part is filled in from the germline J gene. The chain joins TRBV7-9 to TRBJ2-3; TRBD2 agrees at 10 bases. From germline, CDR1 is SEHNR and CDR2 FQNEAQ (reference sequence). The CDR3 contains 15 residues. V was clipped by 0 bases and J by 5 bases; unmatched bases: 2. Partial CDR3 DNA: TGTGCCAGCAGCTTAGCGGGACTAGCGAGAGATACG. This translates into CASSLAGLARDT. The full-length CDR3 reads as CASSLAGLARDTQYF.

This clone was recorded at least ten times. The read ends 3 residues before the CDR3 terminus; that terminus is restored from the germline J gene. This chain links TRBV6-2 or TRBV6-3 with TRBJ2-3; D not certain. Between the trimmed V and J ends, which lost 5 bases and 2 bases, there was a span of 14 bases. The CDR3 loop spans 15 amino acids. The V gene's germline CDR1 is MNHEY and CDR2 SVGEGT. The sequenced CDR3 bases are TGTGCCAGCAGTGCACCGGAAGACTTCACAGATACG. This codes for CASSAPEDFTDT. The whole CDR3 sequence reads CASSAPEDFTDTQYF.

In its sample, this clone was seen many times. The CDR3 end is not reached by the read, which stops 3 residues before it; the germline J gene fills it in. This chain links TRBV6-2 or TRBV6-3 with TRBJ2-2, with a weak D call TRBD2 (5 bases). The CDR3 covers 17 residues. Trimming shortened V by 0 bases and J by 3 bases, and 14 bases separated the two germline ends. Germline-derived CDR1 and CDR2 are MNHEY and SVGEGT. The DNA read from the CDR3 is TGTGCCAGCAGTTACTCAGTCCAGCGGTTTGACACCGGGGAG. Amino acids: CASSYSVQRFDTGE. The CDR3, in full, reads CASSYSVQRFDTGELFF.

In this sample, this clone turned up many times. The CDR3 here is CSAHDRGTDTQYF. The covered CDR3 bases are TGCAGTGCTCACGACAGGGGGACAGATACG. The rearrangement uses TRBV20-1 and TRBJ2-3; 9 positions agree with TRBD1. From the germline J gene comes the end of the CDR3, since the read stops 3 residues before it. V was pared by 5 bases and J by 3 bases, with 3 bases of the junction left unmatched. The CDR3 covers 13 residues. CDR1 is DFQATT, CDR2 SNEGSKA, per germline (reference sequence).

The sample holds many counts of this clone. The read is 3 residues too short to cover the CDR3 end, so that end is filled in from the germline J gene. The chain couples TRBV5-1 to TRBJ2-3; 12 nucleotides align to TRBD2. The germline V gene has CDR1 SGHRS and CDR2 YFSETQ. CDR3 length: 16 residues. J lost 2 bases, V lost 3 bases, and 4 bases had no gene match. The CDR3 here is CASSSRTSGITDTQYF. Partial CDR3 DNA: TGCGCCAGCAGCTCCCGGACTAGCGGGATCACAGATACG.

This clone was recorded at least ten times. The CDR3 is cut off 3 residues early in the read; its end comes from the germline J gene. The chain joins TRBV7-8 to TRBJ2-1, with D maybe TRBD2 (7 bases). V dropped 1 base and J dropped 7 bases, with 14 bases sitting between them. This CDR3 has 15 amino acids. The germline V gene has CDR1 SGHVS and CDR2 FQNEAQ. The sequenced part of the CDR3 DNA is TGTGCCAGCAGCTTAGTGGGGGGGCTTCTAAATGAG. Its protein is CASSLVGGLLNE. The entire CDR3 sequence reads CASSLVGGLLNEQFF.

The table lists this clone with many counts. The read ends 3 residues shy of where the CDR3 ends; the end is completed using the germline J gene. The genes are TRBV7-9 and TRBJ2-7; perhaps TRBD2 as D (6 bases). Germline values: CDR1 SEHNR, CDR2 FQNEAQ (reference sequence). Trimming stripped 5 bases from V and 2 bases from J, with 16 bases between. CDR3 length equals 15 residues. The sequenced CDR3 bases are TGTGCCAGCAGCCCTACCATTAGCGGACCCTACGAG. It encodes CASSPTISGPYE. The entire CDR3 protein is CASSPTISGPYEQYF.

In regard to this clone: The read halts 3 residues ahead of the CDR3 end, with the missing end drawn from the germline J gene. The chain employs TRBV2 and TRBJ1-6; no clear D. The V end was cut by 4 bases, the J end by 7 bases, with 11 bases between. This CDR3 spans 14 amino acids. Germline V CDR1 and CDR2: SNHLY, FYNNEI. CDR3 in amino acids: CASSVLAENSPLHF. CDR3 DNA, as far as it was read: TGTGCCAGCAGTGTACTGGCGGAGAATTCACCC.